Listed below are T cell receptor beta chains from one sample, sequenced in a study of T cells after yellow fever vaccination. TCRdb analysed the 5' RACE reads with MiXCR anew, one entry per CDR3 protein. This repertoire shows 60,000 or so distinct CDR3 sequences, approximately 7% found once; its top ten account for roughly 40%. The sample here was CD8+ T cells sorted from PBMCs, taken on the day of the first yellow fever vaccination. The source of these receptors is a man aged 18 to 35 who received the YFV17D yellow fever vaccine. CDR3s include the opening cysteine and the closing phenylalanine or tryptophan. A D gene is named only where the DNA matches it firmly. The size of a clone is reported for some rows only, either as once, few or many, or as a class for expanded clones.

j_gene,abundance,d_gene,v_gene,CDR3nt,CDR3aa
TRBJ2-1,many,TRBD1,TRBV9,TGTGCCAGCAGCGGGGGACAGGGCCCGTCAAGTCGTTTCAATGAGCAGTTCTTC,CASSGGQGPSSRFNEQFF
TRBJ2-1,NA,NA,TRBV11-1,TGTGCCAGCAGCCAGCCCATAGGATCCCTTCGGGATGAGCAGTTCTTC,CASSQPIGSLRDEQFF
TRBJ2-5,many,TRBD2,TRBV4-2,TGTGCCAGCAGCCAAGGGACTAGCGAGGGAGAGACCCAGTACTTC,CASSQGTSEGETQYF
TRBJ2-3,NA,NA,TRBV5-4,TGTGCCAGCAGAGGACCTATCACAGATACGCAGTATTTT,CASRGPITDTQYF
TRBJ2-7,many,TRBD2,TRBV7-3,TGTGCCAGCAGCTTAGGGGGCGGGGGGGCCTACGAGCAGTACTTC,CASSLGGGGAYEQYF
TRBJ2-7,many,TRBD2,TRBV2,TGTGCCAGCAGGGGGACTAGCGGATTTAGCTCCTACGAGCAGTACTTC,CASRGTSGFSSYEQYF
TRBJ2-3,many,TRBD1,TRBV6-5,TGTGCCAGCAGCCCCGGGACAGTATTTATCACAGATACGCAGTATTTT,CASSPGTVFITDTQYF
TRBJ2-5,NA,NA,TRBV20-1,TGCAGTGCTAGAGCATTCCTTAGGGGAAAGACCCAGTACTTC,CSARAFLRGKTQYF
TRBJ2-5,few,TRBD1,TRBV4-2,TGTGCCAGCAGCCAAGATGGGGCGGGACAGGGCGCAGAGACCCAGTACTTC,CASSQDGAGQGAETQYF
TRBJ2-2,NA,NA,TRBV9,TGTGCCAGCAGCCCCGAGGCAGTAAGGGTTGCCGGGGAGCTGTTTTTT,CASSPEAVRVAGELFF
TRBJ1-1,many,NA,TRBV6-2/TRBV6-3,TGTGCCAGCAGTTACCGAGGGGGCACTGAAGCTTTCTTT,CASSYRGGTEAFF
TRBJ2-1,many,NA,TRBV24-1,TGTGCCACCAGTGATGACAGTGAGCAGTTCTTC,CATSDDSEQFF
TRBJ1-2,many,TRBD1,TRBV6-2/TRBV6-3,TGTGCCAGCGGTAAATCGGACAGGCCGCCCTCTGGCTACACCTTC,CASGKSDRPPSGYTF
TRBJ2-3,few,NA,TRBV4-3,TGCGCCAGCAGCCAAGAGACCAGTCGGAATACGCAGTATTTT,CASSQETSRNTQYF
TRBJ2-7,many,NA,TRBV6-2/TRBV6-3,TGTGCCAGCAGTTACAAAGGGTTTTTCGAGCAGTACTTC,CASSYKGFFEQYF
TRBJ1-4,many,TRBD1,TRBV20-1,TGCAGTGCTTTTTCCGGGACAGGGGGCGCGTATGAAAAACTGTTTTTT,CSAFSGTGGAYEKLFF
TRBJ1-1,few,NA,TRBV6-2/TRBV6-3,TGTGCCAGCAGTTATGTCACTGAAGCTTTCTTT,CASSYVTEAFF
TRBJ2-7,few,TRBD2,TRBV5-6,TGTGCCAGCAGCCCGGGGACTAGCGGGCACTACGAGCAGTACTTC,CASSPGTSGHYEQYF
TRBJ1-5,NA,TRBD1,TRBV7-8,TGTGCCAGCAGCTTAGCTCCGGGGACAGCCAGAGGCCAGCCCCAGCATTTT,CASSLAPGTARGQPQHF
TRBJ1-2,many,TRBD1,TRBV27,TGTGCCAGCAGTCCCGGGACAGGTTTCCTCTATGGCTACACCTTC,CASSPGTGFLYGYTF
TRBJ2-1,many,TRBD2,TRBV6-4,TGTGCCAGCAGTGAAAACGGGGGGGTCTACAATGAGCAGTTCTTC,CASSENGGVYNEQFF
TRBJ2-2,many,NA,TRBV19,TGTGCCAGTAGTATTGAGTGGAGTGGCGGAGACACCGGGGAGCTGTTTTTT,CASSIEWSGGDTGELFF
TRBJ1-3,many,TRBD1,TRBV12-3/TRBV12-4,TGTGCCAGCGGACCGGACAGGGGGCATAACACCATATATTTT,CASGPDRGHNTIYF
TRBJ2-7,many,TRBD1,TRBV4-2,TGTGCCAGCAGCCAAGTTTTCGGGGCAGGGGGCTACGAGCAGTACTTC,CASSQVFGAGGYEQYF
TRBJ2-3,many,TRBD2,TRBV7-6,TGTGCCAGCAGCACCATGTGGGCGGGGGGCTCAGATACGCAGTATTTT,CASSTMWAGGSDTQYF
TRBJ2-7,many,NA,TRBV5-5,TGTGCCAGCAGCTTGGGGGCCCCGGAGCAGTACTTC,CASSLGAPEQYF
TRBJ2-3,NA,TRBD2,TRBV6-5,TGTGCCAGCAGTTATCGGGGGGCAGATACGCAGTATTTT,CASSYRGADTQYF
TRBJ2-2,many,TRBD1,TRBV28,TGTGCCAGCAGTTCGGGACAGTTGGGCGGCGGGGAGCTGTTTTTT,CASSSGQLGGGELFF
TRBJ2-3,NA,NA,TRBV5-6,TGTGCCAGCAGCCCCGGTTTCCTATCCCGCACAGATACGCAGTATTTT,CASSPGFLSRTDTQYF
TRBJ2-7,NA,NA,TRBV2,TGTGCCAGCAGTGCCGGACGGGGGTACGAGCAGTACTTC,CASSAGRGYEQYF
TRBJ2-2,few,NA,TRBV7-2,TGTGCCAGCAGCTCAGGACTGTTGAGACCCGGGGAGCTGTTTTTT,CASSSGLLRPGELFF
TRBJ2-7,NA,NA,TRBV7-9,TGTGCCAGCAGCTTCGGAGTTTTCGAGCAGTACTTC,CASSFGVFEQYF
TRBJ2-2,many,NA,TRBV24-1,TGTGCCACCAGTGATTTGGACGGGGAGCTGTTTTTT,CATSDLDGELFF
TRBJ2-3,few,NA,TRBV5-1,TGCGCCAGCAGCTTGACAGTGAGGGCAGATACGCAGTATTTT,CASSLTVRADTQYF
TRBJ2-7,few,NA,TRBV6-2/TRBV6-3,TGTGCCAGCAGTTACGCGGAAGTCCTGGATCTTAGCCGCTACGAGCAGTACTTC,CASSYAEVLDLSRYEQYF
TRBJ2-1,many,TRBD2,TRBV5-1,TGCGCCAGCAGCTTGGAACGGGGGGGGTTCTACAATGAGCAGTTCTTC,CASSLERGGFYNEQFF
TRBJ2-2,many,TRBD1,TRBV7-9,TGTGCCAGCAGGCTACCGGGACAGCACACCGGGGAGCTGTTTTTT,CASRLPGQHTGELFF
TRBJ1-6,NA,TRBD1,TRBV7-8,TGTGCCAGCAGCTTACCCCCAAAGGAGGGGGCGACTCCTTTTTCACCCCTCCACTTT,CASSLPPKEGATPFSPLHF
TRBJ2-7,many,TRBD1,TRBV5-1,TGCGCCAGCAGCTTGTCCCCTCCAGGACAGGAGTTTTCCTACGAGCAGTACTTC,CASSLSPPGQEFSYEQYF
TRBJ2-3,many,NA,TRBV7-9,TGTGCCAGCAGCTTAGGGACACCAGATACGCAGTATTTT,CASSLGTPDTQYF
TRBJ2-2,few,TRBD1,TRBV28,TGTGCCACATATAAAGCGACAGGGGGCTATATTCAAACCGGGGAGCTGTTTTTT,CATYKATGGYIQTGELFF
TRBJ1-2,few,NA,TRBV29-1,TGCAGCTCGGTGTCTAACTATGGCTACACCTTC,CSSVSNYGYTF
TRBJ2-6,many,NA,TRBV28,TGTGCCAGCAGTTTAACCCGCACTAGTACCGGGGCCAACGTCCTGACTTTC,CASSLTRTSTGANVLTF
TRBJ2-2,few,NA,TRBV7-9,TGTGCCAGCAGCCCGCTCCGGACCGGGGAGCTGTTTTTT,CASSPLRTGELFF
TRBJ2-3,many,NA,TRBV5-1,TGCGCCAGCAGTTTGGACAGCCTTGAAGATACGCAGTATTTT,CASSLDSLEDTQYF
TRBJ1-2,NA,NA,TRBV27,TGTGCCAGCAGCTTTTTTGGGGGGGGCGGCTATGGCTACACCTTC,CASSFFGGGGYGYTF
TRBJ2-2,NA,NA,TRBV11-2,TGTGCCAGCAGCTTAGCTTTCAGCGGAACCGGGGAGCTGTTTTTT,CASSLAFSGTGELFF
TRBJ2-7,NA,NA,TRBV6-2/TRBV6-3,TGTGCCAGCAGTTACGGAAAATATCTCCGCAGGGACTCCTACGAGCAGTACTTC,CASSYGKYLRRDSYEQYF
TRBJ2-5,few,TRBD2,TRBV9,TGTGCCAGCAGCCACACGGGAGGGACGCCCCGAGAGACCCAGTACTTC,CASSHTGGTPRETQYF
TRBJ2-1,few,TRBD2,TRBV3-1,TGTGCCAGCAGCCTAATACTAGCGGGGGGTGAGCAGTTCTTC,CASSLILAGGEQFF
TRBJ2-3,NA,NA,TRBV28,TGTGCCAGCAGTGTTCGGGGGGCGATGAGCACAGATACGCAGTATTTT,CASSVRGAMSTDTQYF
TRBJ2-1,NA,NA,TRBV9,TGTGCCAACAGCGGCGGAGGGAGGTACAATGAGCAGTTCTTC,CANSGGGRYNEQFF
TRBJ2-7,few,NA,TRBV10-1,TGCGCCAGCAGTGCCGATCTATCCTACGAGCAGTACTTC,CASSADLSYEQYF
TRBJ2-4,few,NA,TRBV27,TGTGCCAGCAGTTTTCAGGGGGCCAAAAACATTCAGTACTTC,CASSFQGAKNIQYF
TRBJ2-1,many,NA,TRBV29-1,TGCAGCGTTTCCAGGACGAGCTCCTACAATGAGCAGTTCTTC,CSVSRTSSYNEQFF
TRBJ2-1,few,NA,TRBV20-1,TGCAGTGGTATGTCGGGGCTCGCGGGCAATGAGCAGTTCTTC,CSGMSGLAGNEQFF
TRBJ2-1,many,TRBD2,TRBV9,TGTGCCAGCGCACCACTCGGGGGGGTAGGGGGTAATGAGCAGTTCTTC,CASAPLGGVGGNEQFF
TRBJ2-1,few,NA,TRBV5-1,TGCGCCAGCAGCTTGGGGGATAGCTCCTACAATGAGCAGTTCTTC,CASSLGDSSYNEQFF
TRBJ1-5,few,NA,TRBV5-1,TGCGCCAGCAGCTTGGAAGGGGGCAATCAGCCCCAGCATTTT,CASSLEGGNQPQHF
TRBJ2-3,NA,NA,TRBV6-2/TRBV6-3,TGTGCCAGCAGTTACTGGGGTCTCCCCGATACGCAGTATTTT,CASSYWGLPDTQYF